These 16 T cell receptor beta chains originate from one sample sequenced in a study of T cell changes during pregnancy in multiple sclerosis. Assay: immunoSEQ multiplex PCR; the TCRdb copy retains only in-frame clones and omits some. The profile shows approximately 96,000 clones, around 90% of them singletons. The sample was peripheral blood, taken after pregnancy. These receptors originate from a female donor in good health, enrolled as a control in a pregnancy study.

The V and J genes are TRBV11-3 and TRBJ2-1, with 10 bases lining up with TRBD2. This CDR3 comprises 18 residues. Germline V gene data show CDR1 as SGHNT and CDR2 as YENEEA. With V trimmed by 0 bases and J by 2 bases, 7 bases remained unmatched. CDR3 nucleotides: TGTGCCAGCAGCTTAGATCAGGGGGGGACTAGCGCCTACAATGAGCAGTTCTTC. Its translation: CASSLDQGGTSAYNEQFF. Full variable domain (remainder filled in from reference TRBV11-3 and TRBJ2-1): EAGVVQSPRYKIIEKKQPVAFWCNPISGHNTLYWYLQNLGQGPELLIRYENEEAVDDSQLPKDRFSAERLKGVDSTLKIQPAELGDSAVYLCASSLDQGGTSAYNEQFFGPGTRLTVL.

This clone has a single count. V is TRBV6-5 and J is TRBJ2-4; 7 bases match TRBD1. CDR3 length: 14 amino acids. The germline CDR1 and CDR2 sequences are MNHEY and SVGAGI. The trim removed 5 bases at V and 6 bases at J, leaving 7 bases unmatched. The CDR3 sequence is CASSLSGTVNIQYF. CDR3 DNA sequence: TGTGCCAGCAGTCTCTCCGGGACAGTAAACATTCAGTACTTC.

The V and J genes are TRBV28 and TRBJ2-1; no firm D call. V lost 4 bases, J lost 0 bases, and 10 bases lay in between. This CDR3 comprises 15 residues. Looked up from germline, CDR1 is MDHEN and CDR2 is SYDVKM. This chain's CDR3 is CASSSSRRSYNEQFF. CDR3 sequence (DNA): TGTGCCAGCAGTTCCAGTCGTCGCTCCTACAATGAGCAGTTCTTC.

V usage is TRBV18 and J usage is TRBJ2-3; 9 nucleotides agree with TRBD2. J gave up 4 bases and V 3 bases, and 14 bases lay outside the gene matches. There are 18 residues in the CDR3. Germline CDR1 and CDR2: KGHSH and LQKENI. The CDR3 sequence is CASSPKISSGSTADTQYF. CDR3 nucleotide sequence: TGTGCCAGCTCACCGAAAATTAGTAGCGGGAGTACTGCAGATACGCAGTATTTT.

This chain uses TRBV10-3 with TRBJ1-2; D gene ambiguous. Germline CDR1 is ENHRY and CDR2 is SYGVKD. V shed 3 bases and J shed 7 bases, with 15 bases lying between them. CDR3 length: 14 amino acids. CDR3 protein: CAISDPPTYSGYTF. The CDR3 DNA reads TGTGCCATCAGTGACCCCCCGACTTACTCTGGCTACACCTTC.

The rearrangement links TRBV7-8 to TRBJ2-1; no clear D. V gave up 1 base and J gave up 9 bases, with 4 bases separating them. This CDR3 spans 11 amino acids. Germline V lookup: CDR1 SGHVS, CDR2 FQNEAQ. CDR3 sequence (DNA): TGTGCCAGCAGCTTAGGAGGTGAGCAGTTCTTC. It translates to CASSLGGEQFF.

The chain is built from TRBV6-6 and TRBJ2-5; 9 positions match TRBD1. CDR3 size: 15 residues. The germline V gene encodes CDR1 MNHNY and CDR2 SVGAGI (reference sequence). V shed 3 bases, J shed 5 bases, and the junction held 7 bases outside the gene matches. The CDR3 sequence: CASSYPTGGLETQYF. DNA of the CDR3: TGTGCCAGCAGTTATCCGACAGGGGGGCTGGAGACCCAGTACTTC.

V usage is TRBV29-1 and J usage is TRBJ2-3; 8 bases fit TRBD2. The CDR3 consists of 13 residues. Germline V gene sequence: CDR1 SQVTM, CDR2 ANQGSEA. With 4 bases clipped from V and 4 bases from J, the junction kept 4 bases outside the gene matches. This CDR3 is CSVGSGGADTQYF. DNA for the CDR3: TGCAGCGTTGGATCGGGGGGGGCAGATACGCAGTATTTT.

The chain carries TRBV10-3 and TRBJ2-2; D is unclear. V was shortened by 8 bases and J by 1 base, with 11 bases between the two germline ends. The germline CDR1 and CDR2 sequences are ENHRY and SYGVKD. The CDR3 consists of 14 residues. The CDR3 is CAIRLSGNTGELFF. The CDR3 region has the DNA TGTGCCATCCGACTCTCGGGGAACACCGGGGAGCTGTTTTTT.

The V call is TRBV15, the J call TRBJ2-3; 9 nucleotides match TRBD1. Germline V CDR1 and CDR2: LNHNV, YYDKDF (reference sequence). The CDR3 totals 16 residues. V lost 2 bases, J lost 5 bases, and 8 bases stayed unmatched. CDR3 protein: CATSRPGQGGGDTQYF. The CDR3 coding sequence is TGTGCCACCAGCAGACCGGGACAGGGAGGCGGAGATACGCAGTATTTT. Combining the CDR3 with reference TRBV15 and TRBJ2-3 gives the whole variable domain DAMVIQNPRYQVTQFGKPVTLSCSQTLNHNVMYWYQQKSSQAPKLLFHYYDKDFNNEADTPDNFQSRRPNTSFCFLDIRSPGLGDTAMYLCATSRPGQGGGDTQYFGPGTRLTVL.

This clone was detected ten times or more. The chain has TRBV2 and TRBJ2-2; a weak D match, TRBD2 (7 bases). The germline V and J ends were trimmed by 6 bases and 0 bases, with 11 bases remaining between them. The germline V gene has CDR1 SNHLY and CDR2 FYNNEI. The CDR3 has 15 residues. The CDR3 is CASRKGGANTGELFF. The CDR3, as DNA: TGTGCCAGCAGAAAGGGGGGGGCGAACACCGGGGAGCTGTTTTTT.

CDR3 loop: CASSYSLETDTQYF. In DNA form, the CDR3 reads TGTGCCAGCAGTTACTCCCTGGAGACAGATACGCAGTATTTT. This rearrangement joins TRBV6-5 to TRBJ2-3; D call uncertain. Germline-derived CDR1 and CDR2 are MNHEY and SVGAGI. Trimming left V 0 bases short and J 3 bases short, with 7 bases between. The length of the CDR3 is 14 residues.

CDR3 sequence reads: CASSLFQGADRSGELFF. The CDR3 bases are TGTGCCAGCAGTTTATTTCAGGGGGCGGACCGGTCCGGGGAGCTGTTTTTT. The V call is TRBV27, the J call TRBJ2-2; 8 nucleotides align to TRBD1. V lost 1 base to trimming and J lost 6 bases; unmatched junction nucleotides: 10. The germline CDR1 and CDR2 sequences are MNHEY and SMNVEV (reference sequence). The CDR3 has 17 residues.

This chain uses TRBV11-2 with TRBJ2-5; D perhaps matches TRBD1 (5 bases). From germline, CDR1 is SGHAT and CDR2 FQNNGV. The CDR3 is made up of 16 amino acids. Trimming left V 5 bases short and J 5 bases short, with 21 bases between. The CDR3: CASSGKGRQKSETQYF. In nucleotides, the CDR3 is TGTGCCAGCAGCGGGAAGGGTCGACAGAAGTCGGAGACCCAGTACTTC.

The V call is TRBV9, the J call TRBJ2-5; D is undetermined. The J call is in doubt because the DNA end fits TRBJ2-7 better. Per the germline V gene, CDR1 is SGDLS and CDR2 is YYNGEE. The CDR3 runs 15 residues. CDR3 in DNA: TGTGCCAGCAGCTCTAATAGGGTGTTTGACTACGAGCAGTACTTC. Translated: CASSSNRVFDYEQYF.

The rearrangement joins TRBV6-1 to TRBJ2-7, with TRBD1 matching over 11 bases. Per germline, CDR1 MNHNS and CDR2 SASEGT. The V segment lost 4 bases and the J segment 7 bases; nucleotides outside the gene matches: 9. This CDR3 is built from 15 residues. CDR3 DNA sequence: TGTGCCAGCAGTGGCTTGGGACAGGGGGTTGGTGAGCAGTACTTC. Its translation: CASSGLGQGVGEQYF.